The 14 T cell receptor beta chains below all came from one sample that was sequenced in a study of glioma-infiltrating T cells. TCR alpha and beta CDR3 regions were amplified from RNA using iRepertoire nested multiplex PCR. Using its own MiXCR run on the multiplex PCR reads, TCRdb lists one record per CDR3 protein. Of 20,000 to 25,000 distinct CDR3 sequences in the sample, around 23% were seen once. Sequenced sample: glioma tissue, nonneoplastic brain tissue, or PBMCs (not recorded which). Every receptor here comes from a human donor with low-grade glioma or glioblastoma, undergoing nonglioma brain surgery, or in good health (not recorded which).

The sample holds a few counts of this clonotype. The V and J genes are TRBV19 and TRBJ1-1; D not resolved. The V end was cut by 1 base, the J end by 4 bases, with 4 bases between. Germline V gene sequence: CDR1 LNHDA, CDR2 SQIVND (reference sequence). CDR3 length: 12 amino acids. For the CDR3, the DNA is TGTGCCAGTAGTATAGCCAGCACTGAAGCTTTCTTT. It encodes CASSIASTEAFF.

Many counts were recorded for this clonotype. This chain connects TRBV6-6 to TRBJ1-4, with 10 positions matching TRBD1. V was clipped by 2 bases and J by 4 bases; unmatched bases: 1. Germline V gives CDR1 MNHNY, CDR2 SVGAGI (reference sequence). CDR3 length equals 15 residues. DNA for the CDR3: TGTGCCAGCAGTTACGGGACAGGGGTTAATGAAAAACTGTTTTTT. This codes for CASSYGTGVNEKLFF.

Many counts were recorded for this clonotype. This sequence joins TRBV4-3 and TRBJ2-2; TRBD2 matches 7 bases. Germline assignment: CDR1 LGHNA and CDR2 YSLEER. CDR3 size: 17 residues. V gave up 2 bases and J gave up 4 bases; unmatched junction bases: 10. The DNA for the CDR3 is TGCGCCAGCAGCCAACCCATTGGAGTAGCGGGCACCGGGGAGCTGTTTTTT. Its translation is CASSQPIGVAGTGELFF.

On this clonotype: A much larger clone is a single base away; this may be a read error. CDR3 loop: CARSVQGVGNTIYF. CDR3 sequence (DNA): TGTGCCCGCAGCGTACAGGGGGTTGGAAACACCATATATTTT. The chain uses TRBV7-2 and TRBJ1-3; TRBD1 matches at 8 bases. The length of the CDR3 is 14 residues. The germline gives CDR1 SGHTA, CDR2 FQGNSA.

This clonotype has at least ten counts. V is TRBV28 and J is TRBJ2-3; the D gene could be TRBD1 or TRBD2 (5 bases each). Germline values: CDR1 MDHEN, CDR2 SYDVKM. V lost 7 bases and J lost 1, with 15 bases in between. The CDR3 totals 15 residues. CDR3: CASNLNGGGTDTQYF. In nucleotides, the CDR3 is TGTGCCAGCAACCTGAATGGGGGTGGCACAGATACGCAGTATTTT.

The rearrangement joins TRBV7-2 to TRBJ1-1, with D possibly matching TRBD1 (5 bases). Trimming took off 3 bases at V and 6 bases at J, with 17 bases between the two ends. CDR1 and CDR2 from the germline V gene are SGHTA and FQGNSA. The CDR3 covers 15 residues. The CDR3 loop is CASSLMGTGYAEAFF. The CDR3 region has the DNA TGTGCCAGCAGCTTGATGGGAACAGGTTATGCTGAAGCTTTCTTT.

This clonotype appeared many times. The chain links TRBV29-1 to TRBJ1-5; no clear D. The CDR3 has 12 amino acids. V was trimmed by 6 bases and J by 0 bases, leaving 6 bases between them. CDR1 and CDR2 (germline): SQVTM, ANQGSEA. Here the CDR3 reads CSVGSSNQPQHF. The CDR3 nucleotides are TGCAGCGTCGGGAGTAGCAATCAGCCCCAGCATTTT. Based on the CDR3 plus reference TRBV29-1 and TRBJ1-5, the full variable domain is SAVISQKPSRDICQRGTSLTIQCQVDSQVTMMFWYRQQPGQSLTLIATANQGSEATYESGFVIDKFPISRPNLTFSTLTVSNMSPEDSSIYLCSVGSSNQPQHFGDGTRLSIL.

This clonotype was recorded many times. The CDR3 region has the DNA TGTGCCAGCAGCCCCCGGGCGCCTGGAAACACCATATATTTT. Translation: CASSPRAPGNTIYF. The V call is TRBV27, the J call TRBJ1-3, with D unclear. The CDR3 length is 14 residues. Trimming stripped 6 bases from V and 2 bases from J, with 11 bases between. Germline V gives CDR1 MNHEY, CDR2 SMNVEV (reference sequence).

This clonotype was observed at least ten times. This chain uses TRBV4-3 with TRBJ1-2; TRBD1 matches at 9 bases. With V trimmed by 0 bases and J by 6 bases, 8 bases remained unmatched. There are 16 residues in the CDR3. Germline loops: CDR1 LGHNA, CDR2 YSLEER. The CDR3, as DNA: TGCGCCAGCAGCCAAGACCGGGACAGGGTTGTTGATGGCTACACCTTC. Residues: CASSQDRDRVVDGYTF.

V is TRBV5-1 and J is TRBJ2-7; a weak D match, TRBD1 (7 bases). CDR3 length equals 16 residues. The ends were cut back, 2 bases at V and 8 bases at J, with 23 bases in the middle. The germline V gene has CDR1 SGHRS and CDR2 YFSETQ. The CDR3 DNA reads as TGCGCCAGCAGCTTTGGGGAGGCAGGGGGTGCTCGCCAGCAGTACTTC. Translation gives CASSFGEAGGARQQYF.

This clonotype has at least ten counts. The chain links TRBV7-2 to TRBJ1-5; weak D call: TRBD1 (5 bases). V dropped 1 base and J dropped 0 bases, with 10 bases sitting between them. The CDR3 has 16 residues. Germline V gives CDR1 SGHTA, CDR2 FQGNSA. The CDR3 nucleotides read TGTGCCAGCAGCTTAGTCTCAGGGCATAGCAATCAGCCCCAGCATTTT. As protein: CASSLVSGHSNQPQHF.

Only a few counts were recorded for this clonotype. V usage is TRBV7-2 and J usage is TRBJ1-1, with 7 bases aligning to TRBD1. Germline V CDR1 and CDR2: SGHTA, FQGNSA. The CDR3 runs to 15 residues. Trimming took 5 bases from V and 6 from J; bases not matched to a gene: 12. CDR3 region: CASSLDDRESAEAFF. The CDR3, as DNA: TGTGCCAGCAGCCTGGATGACAGGGAGTCGGCTGAAGCTTTCTTT. The complete variable domain, with remaining parts taken from reference TRBV7-2 and TRBJ1-1, reads GAGVSQSPSNKVTEKGKDVELRCDPISGHTALYWYRQSLGQGLEFLIYFQGNSAPDKSGLPSDRFSAERTGGSVSTLTIQRTQQEDSAVYLCASSLDDRESAEAFFGQGTRLTVV.

This clonotype was seen at least ten times. CDR3 DNA sequence: TGTGCCAGCAGCTTACTGAGCACAGATACGCAGTATTTT. This gives the protein CASSLLSTDTQYF. The chain couples TRBV7-9 to TRBJ2-3; D gene ambiguous. The CDR3 contains 13 residues. Germline CDR1 and CDR2: SEHNR and FQNEAQ (reference sequence). Trimming shortened V by 2 bases and J by 0 bases, and 3 bases separated the two germline ends.

The CDR3 here is CASSFPGVGDIQYF. The CDR3 DNA reads as TGTGCCAGCAGTTTCCCGGGGGTCGGGGACATTCAGTACTTC. The V and J genes are TRBV6-5 and TRBJ2-4; D possibly corresponds to TRBD2 (6 bases). Germline-derived CDR1 and CDR2 are MNHEY and SVGAGI. The V and J ends lost 4 bases and 8 bases respectively, with 15 bases between them. This CDR3 comprises 14 residues.